What follows are 21 T cell receptor beta chains derived from one specimen sequenced in a study of shared clonotypes between healthy human individuals. Sequenced by immunoSEQ multiplex PCR; TCRdb stores in-frame clones only, minus some. The sample lists about a million clones, about 80% seen once, with approximately 1.3% in the top ten. The sequencing input was memory CD4+ T cells sorted from blood. Subset described: CD45RA-negative fraction. The source of these receptors is a man between 18 and 35 years old in good health.

This clone was counted once. The V gene is TRBV25-1, the J gene TRBJ2-1; tentatively, D is TRBD1 (6 bases). V was pared by 3 bases and J by 14 bases, with 17 bases between. CDR1 and CDR2 (germline): MGHDK, SYGVNS. CDR3 size: 13 residues. The CDR3 loop is CASSDTGSGLKFF. The DNA for the CDR3 is TGTGCCAGCAGTGATACAGGGAGTGGTCTGAAGTTCTTC.

This chain joins TRBV19 and TRBJ2-4, with 8 bases fitting TRBD1. Trimming at V came to 6 bases and at J to 8 bases, leaving 6 bases not matched to a gene. The CDR3 consists of 13 residues. Germline V CDR1 and CDR2: LNHDA, SQIVND (reference sequence). The CDR3 DNA reads as TGTGCCAGTAGAACGACAGGGGTTGACATTCAGTACTTC. Translated: CASRTTGVDIQYF.

This chain links TRBV6-5 with TRBJ1-6, with D tentatively TRBD1 (6 bases). This CDR3 is built from 14 residues. Germline CDR1 reads MNHEY; CDR2 reads SVGAGI. The V gene lost 6 bases and the J gene lost 6 bases, with 12 bases spanning the gap. The CDR3: CASRTGQINSPLHF. DNA of the CDR3: TGTGCCAGCAGAACAGGACAGATTAATTCACCCCTCCACTTT.

V gene TRBV5-1 combines with J gene TRBJ2-3; D is possibly TRBD1 (6 bases). Trimming took off 1 base at V and 2 bases at J, with 14 bases between the two ends. Per germline, CDR1 SGHRS and CDR2 YFSETQ. The length of the CDR3 is 16 residues. The CDR3 loop reads CASSLLLGANTDTQYF. CDR3 in DNA: TGCGCCAGCAGCTTGTTGTTGGGGGCAAACACAGATACGCAGTATTTT.

The chain couples TRBV6-5 to TRBJ1-6; no clear D. From germline, CDR1 is MNHEY and CDR2 SVGAGI. The length of the CDR3 is 15 residues. V was shortened by 6 bases and J by 8 bases, with 17 bases between the two germline ends. The CDR3 nucleotides read TGTGCCAGCAGCTACGACGGTAACTGGGATTCACCCCTCCACTTT. As protein: CASSYDGNWDSPLHF.

The chain uses TRBV5-1 and TRBJ2-5; unclear D gene. Germline V gives CDR1 SGHRS, CDR2 YFSETQ. The CDR3 has 14 residues. The V end lost 1 base, the J end lost 4 bases, and 11 bases lay between the germline ends. This CDR3 reads CASSLSITVETQYF. DNA of the CDR3: TGCGCCAGCAGCTTGTCCATCACCGTAGAGACCCAGTACTTC.

V is TRBV7-6 and J is TRBJ1-4, with 10 bases fitting TRBD1. The CDR3 has 17 amino acids. Germline CDR1 reads SGHVS; CDR2 reads FNYEAQ. V gave up 6 bases and J gave up 3 bases; unmatched junction bases: 10. CDR3 nucleotide sequence: TGTGCCAGCAGTTATAGGACAGGGGGAGAAGCTAATGAAAAACTGTTTTTT. Its translation: CASSYRTGGEANEKLFF.

In its sample, this clone was seen once. The genes are TRBV10-3 and TRBJ2-6; the D gene is possibly TRBD1 (5 bases). CDR1 is ENHRY and CDR2 is SYGVKD in the germline V gene. The germline V and J ends were trimmed by 10 bases and 4 bases, with 11 bases remaining between them. The CDR3 runs 13 residues. The CDR3 protein is CATGPGGANVLTF. CDR3 sequence (DNA): TGTGCCACCGGCCCAGGGGGGGCCAACGTCCTGACTTTC.

V and J are TRBV30 and TRBJ2-3, with 10 bases aligning to TRBD2. Germline trimming cut 8 bases from V and 0 bases from J; bases unmatched to any gene: 14. CDR1 and CDR2 from the germline V gene are GTSNPN and SVGIG (reference sequence). This CDR3 is built from 17 residues. The CDR3 nucleotides read TGTGCCCGAAAATCAGCGGGGGGGTCCTCGAGCACAGATACGCAGTATTTT. This gives the protein CARKSAGGSSSTDTQYF.

The J gene is TRBJ1-1, the V gene TRBV2, with D perhaps TRBD1 (5 bases). The germline V and J ends were trimmed by 2 bases and 6 bases, with 16 bases remaining between them. CDR3 length: 15 amino acids. Germline-derived CDR1 and CDR2 are SNHLY and FYNNEI. CDR3 in DNA: TGTGCCAGCAGTGAAAGGTATCTTTGGGACTCTGAAGCTTTCTTT. It translates to CASSERYLWDSEAFF.

The gene calls are TRBV7-8 and TRBJ2-1; either TRBD1 or TRBD2 may supply D (5 bases each). Germline CDR1 SGHVS, CDR2 FQNEAQ. V was shortened by 1 base and J by 5 bases, with 18 bases between the two germline ends. CDR3 length equals 17 residues. CDR3: CASSLGYRPGRDNEQFF. CDR3 sequence (DNA): TGTGCCAGCAGCTTAGGGTATCGGCCGGGACGGGACAATGAGCAGTTCTTC. Full variable domain (outside the CDR3, taken from reference TRBV7-8 and TRBJ2-1): GAGVSQSPRYKVAKRGQDVALRCDPISGHVSLFWYQQALGQGPEFLTYFQNEAQLDKSGLPSDRFFAERPEGSVSTLKIQRTQQEDSAVYLCASSLGYRPGRDNEQFFGPGTRLTVL.

The chain combines TRBV11-2 with TRBJ1-1; the D is unclear. The CDR3 has 12 amino acids. Germline loops: CDR1 SGHAT, CDR2 FQNNGV. V was cut by 3 bases and J by 8 bases, with 10 bases left in between. CDR3 region: CASSFTDIEAFF. Here the CDR3 DNA reads TGTGCCAGCAGCTTTACCGATATCGAAGCTTTCTTT.

The CDR3 protein is CASSLEGWAEQYF. DNA of the CDR3: TGCGCCAGCAGCTTGGAAGGGTGGGCCGAGCAGTACTTC. V usage is TRBV5-1 and J usage is TRBJ2-7; D unclear. The germline CDR1 and CDR2 sequences are SGHRS and YFSETQ. The CDR3 contains 13 residues. V lost 0 bases, J lost 6 bases, and 10 bases lay in between. Supplemented by reference TRBV5-1 and TRBJ2-7, the full variable domain reads KAGVTQTPRYLIKTRGQQVTLSCSPISGHRSVSWYQQTPGQGLQFLFEYFSETQRNKGNFPGRFSGRQFSNSRSEMNVSTLELGDSALYLCASSLEGWAEQYFGPGTRLTVT.

The CDR3 coding sequence is TGTGCCAGCAGTGGACAGGAAAATTCACCCCTCCACTTT. As protein: CASSGQENSPLHF. The rearrangement uses TRBV2 and TRBJ1-6; D may be TRBD1 (6 bases). Trimming left V 4 bases short and J 7 bases short, with 8 bases between. Per the germline V gene, CDR1 is SNHLY and CDR2 is FYNNEI. The CDR3 loop spans 13 amino acids.

This rearrangement joins TRBV30 to TRBJ1-6; TRBD1 is a possible D gene (5 bases). Germline V gene sequence: CDR1 GTSNPN, CDR2 SVGIG (reference sequence). The CDR3 consists of 16 residues. The V end lost 1 base, the J end lost 3 bases, and 13 bases lay between the germline ends. CDR3 sequence (DNA): TGTGCCTGGAGTGGACCCGGGGCCATCTATAATTCACCCCTCCACTTT. Protein sequence: CAWSGPGAIYNSPLHF.

Concerning this clone: At the DNA level, this CDR3 is encoded by other sequences in the same sample as well. The CDR3 reads CASSPGLRETQYF. CDR3 DNA sequence: TGCGCCAGCAGCCCGGGACTTCGAGAGACCCAGTACTTC. This sequence joins TRBV5-1 and TRBJ2-5, with D possibly being TRBD2 (6 bases). The CDR3 consists of 13 residues. The germline V gene has CDR1 SGHRS and CDR2 YFSETQ. Trimming removed 4 bases from V and 4 bases from J, with 11 bases in between. Combining the CDR3 with reference TRBV5-1 and TRBJ2-5 gives the whole variable domain KAGVTQTPRYLIKTRGQQVTLSCSPISGHRSVSWYQQTPGQGLQFLFEYFSETQRNKGNFPGRFSGRQFSNSRSEMNVSTLELGDSALYLCASSPGLRETQYFGPGTRLLVL.

J is TRBJ1-6 and V is TRBV27; D gene unclear. Germline V gene lookup returns CDR1 MNHEY and CDR2 SMNVEV (reference sequence). The CDR3 spans 15 residues. V was cut by 2 bases and J by 6 bases, with 11 bases left in between. The CDR3 coding sequence is TGTGCCAGCAGTTTACATTCGCTGCTTAATTCACCCCTCCACTTT. Translated: CASSLHSLLNSPLHF.

The J gene is TRBJ2-3, the V gene TRBV29-1, with a weak D call TRBD2 (6 bases). V lost 4 bases and J 2 bases, leaving 7 bases between the germline ends. There are 12 residues in the CDR3. The V gene's germline CDR1 is SQVTM and CDR2 ANQGSEA. The CDR3 sequence: CSVGGNTDTQYF. The CDR3 region has the DNA TGCAGCGTTGGCGGGAACACAGATACGCAGTATTTT.

V and J are TRBV7-2 and TRBJ2-5; D gene uncertain. V lost 2 bases, J lost 1 base, and 2 bases lay in between. Germline lookup yields CDR1 SGHTA and CDR2 FQGNSA. The CDR3 is 12 amino acids. The CDR3 bases are TGTGCCAGCAGCTTAACCCAAGAGACCCAGTACTTC. This gives the protein CASSLTQETQYF.

This chain links TRBV5-1 with TRBJ1-5; maybe TRBD1 (5 bases). CDR3 length: 15 residues. Trimming took 4 bases from V and 4 from J, leaving 15 bases between them. Germline V CDR1 and CDR2: SGHRS, YFSETQ. The CDR3 region is CASSVTPGGNQPQHF. The DNA for the CDR3 is TGCGCCAGCAGCGTGACCCCCGGGGGAAATCAGCCCCAGCATTTT.

V usage is TRBV10-3 and J usage is TRBJ2-2; D possibly corresponds to TRBD2 (5 bases). This CDR3 is 15 amino acids long. V gave up 4 bases and J gave up 4 bases, with 13 bases separating them. Germline CDR1 is ENHRY and CDR2 is SYGVKD. DNA of the CDR3: TGTGCCATCAGTGGGTCTCATGGAGGCACCGGGGAGCTGTTTTTT. Amino acids: CAISGSHGGTGELFF.